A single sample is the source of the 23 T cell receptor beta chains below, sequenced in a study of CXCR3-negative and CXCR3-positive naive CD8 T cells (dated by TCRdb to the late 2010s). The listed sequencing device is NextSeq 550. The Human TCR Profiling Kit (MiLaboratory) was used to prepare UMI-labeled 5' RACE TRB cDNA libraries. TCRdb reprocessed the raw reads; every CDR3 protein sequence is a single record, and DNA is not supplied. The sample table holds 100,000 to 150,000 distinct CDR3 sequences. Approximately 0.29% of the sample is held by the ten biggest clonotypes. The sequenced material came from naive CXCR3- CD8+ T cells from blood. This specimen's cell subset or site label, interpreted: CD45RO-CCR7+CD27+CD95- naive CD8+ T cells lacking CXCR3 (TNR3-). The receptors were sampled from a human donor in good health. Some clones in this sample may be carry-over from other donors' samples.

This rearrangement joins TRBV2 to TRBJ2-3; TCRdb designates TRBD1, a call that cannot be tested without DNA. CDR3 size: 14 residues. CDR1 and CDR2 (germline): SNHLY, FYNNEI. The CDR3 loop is CASTKPGTTDTQYF. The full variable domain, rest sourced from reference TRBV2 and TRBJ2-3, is EPEVTQTPSHQVTQMGQEVILRCVPISNHLYFYWYRQILGQKVEFLVSFYNNEISEKSEIFDDQFSVERPDGSNFTLKIRSTKLEDSAMYFCASTKPGTTDTQYFGPGTRLTVL.

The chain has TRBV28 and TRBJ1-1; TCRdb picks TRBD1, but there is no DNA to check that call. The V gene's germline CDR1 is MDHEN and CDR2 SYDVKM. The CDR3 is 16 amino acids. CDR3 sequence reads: CASNLLPTEMNTEAFF.

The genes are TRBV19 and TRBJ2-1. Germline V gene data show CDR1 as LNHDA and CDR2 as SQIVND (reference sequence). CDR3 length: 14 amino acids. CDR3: CASSDELGYNEQFF.

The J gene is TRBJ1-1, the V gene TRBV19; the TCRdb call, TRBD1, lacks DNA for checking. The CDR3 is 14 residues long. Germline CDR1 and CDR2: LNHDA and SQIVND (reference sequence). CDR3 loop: CASSPSGGPAEAFF.

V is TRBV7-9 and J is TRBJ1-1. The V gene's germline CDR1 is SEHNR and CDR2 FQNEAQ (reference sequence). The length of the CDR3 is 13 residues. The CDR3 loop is CASSQITNTEAFF.

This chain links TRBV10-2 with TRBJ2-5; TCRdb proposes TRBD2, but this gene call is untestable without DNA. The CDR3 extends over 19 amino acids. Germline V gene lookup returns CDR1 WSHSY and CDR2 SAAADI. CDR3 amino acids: CASSESGLAGGRGGETQYF.

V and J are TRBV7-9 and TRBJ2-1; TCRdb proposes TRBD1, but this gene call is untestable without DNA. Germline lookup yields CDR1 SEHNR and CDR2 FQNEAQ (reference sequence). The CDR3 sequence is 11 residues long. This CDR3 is CASSFGGGKFF.

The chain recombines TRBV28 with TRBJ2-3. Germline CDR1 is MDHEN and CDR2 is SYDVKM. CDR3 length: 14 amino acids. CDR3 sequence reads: CASSLSQRSDTQYF.

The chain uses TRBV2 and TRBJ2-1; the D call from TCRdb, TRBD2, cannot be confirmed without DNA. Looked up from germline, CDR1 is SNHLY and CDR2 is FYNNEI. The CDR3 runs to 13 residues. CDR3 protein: CASSPHINNEQFF.

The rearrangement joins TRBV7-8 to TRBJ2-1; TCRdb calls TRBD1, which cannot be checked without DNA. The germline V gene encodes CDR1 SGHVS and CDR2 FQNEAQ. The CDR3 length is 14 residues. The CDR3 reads CASSPRGGVNEQFF.

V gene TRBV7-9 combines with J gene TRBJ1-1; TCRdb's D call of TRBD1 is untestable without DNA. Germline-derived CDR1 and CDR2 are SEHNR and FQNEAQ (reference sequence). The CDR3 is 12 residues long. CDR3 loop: CASIDPGGEAFF.

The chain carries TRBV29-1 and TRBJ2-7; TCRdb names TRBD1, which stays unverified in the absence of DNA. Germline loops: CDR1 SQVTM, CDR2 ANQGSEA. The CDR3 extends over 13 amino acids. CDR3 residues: CSALPGLGLEQYF.

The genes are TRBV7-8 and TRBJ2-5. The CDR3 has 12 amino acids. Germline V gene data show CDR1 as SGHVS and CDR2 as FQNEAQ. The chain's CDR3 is CASSPDGETQYF.

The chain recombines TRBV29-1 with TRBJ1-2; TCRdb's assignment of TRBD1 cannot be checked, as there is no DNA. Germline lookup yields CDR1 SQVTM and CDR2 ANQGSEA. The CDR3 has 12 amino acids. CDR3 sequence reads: CSVEEGAYGYTF.

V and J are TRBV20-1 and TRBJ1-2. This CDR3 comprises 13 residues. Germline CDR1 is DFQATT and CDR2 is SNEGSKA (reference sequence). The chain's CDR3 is CSARTTEDYGYTF.

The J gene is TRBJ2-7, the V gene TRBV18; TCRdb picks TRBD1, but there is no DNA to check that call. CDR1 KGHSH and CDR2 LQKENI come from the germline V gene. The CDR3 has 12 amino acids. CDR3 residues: CASSPHRYEQYF.

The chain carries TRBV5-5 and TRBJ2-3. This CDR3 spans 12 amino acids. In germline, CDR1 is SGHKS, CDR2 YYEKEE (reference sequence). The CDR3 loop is CASSPITDTQYF.

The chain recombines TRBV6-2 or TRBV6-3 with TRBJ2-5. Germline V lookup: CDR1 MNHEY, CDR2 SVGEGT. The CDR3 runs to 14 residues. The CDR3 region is CASSYIGSAETQYF.

The CDR3 is CSIPGSYGYTF. The V call is TRBV29-1, the J call TRBJ1-2; TCRdb proposes TRBD1, but this gene call is untestable without DNA. CDR3 length: 11 residues. Germline values: CDR1 SQVTM, CDR2 ANQGSEA.

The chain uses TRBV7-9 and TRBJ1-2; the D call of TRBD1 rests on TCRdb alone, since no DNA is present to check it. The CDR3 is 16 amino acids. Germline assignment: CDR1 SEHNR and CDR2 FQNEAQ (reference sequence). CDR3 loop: CASTLWEPPANYGYTF.

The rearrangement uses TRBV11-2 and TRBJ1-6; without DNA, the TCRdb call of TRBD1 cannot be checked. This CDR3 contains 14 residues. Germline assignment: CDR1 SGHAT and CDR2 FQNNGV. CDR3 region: CASNLGGRRSPLHF.

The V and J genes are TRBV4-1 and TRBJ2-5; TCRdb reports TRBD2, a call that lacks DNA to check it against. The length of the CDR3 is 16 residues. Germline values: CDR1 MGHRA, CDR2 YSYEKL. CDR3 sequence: CASSPSGGRAQETQYF.

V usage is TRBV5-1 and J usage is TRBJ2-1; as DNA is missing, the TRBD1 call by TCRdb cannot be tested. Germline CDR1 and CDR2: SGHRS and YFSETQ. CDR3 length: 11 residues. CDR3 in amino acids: CASSWGTARFF.